Below are 17 T cell receptor beta chains sequenced from a single sample in a study of shared T cell receptors in the human thymus. TCRdb's copy holds only in-frame clones and misses some; the assay was immunoSEQ multiplex PCR. In the table there are around 68,000 clones, 90% to 95% of which are singletons. Sequenced input: thymocytes. All receptors come from a human donor.

This clone was observed a handful of times. This chain connects TRBV12-5 to TRBJ1-1, with 7 bases identical to TRBD1. The CDR3 extends over 16 amino acids. Germline CDR1 and CDR2: LGHNT and FRNRAP. J gave up 0 bases and V 0 bases, and 4 bases lay outside the gene matches. CDR3 DNA sequence: TGTGCTAGTGGTTTGGTACGGGGACAGATGAACACTGAAGCTTTCTTT. Translating it yields CASGLVRGQMNTEAFF. Full variable domain (remainder filled in from reference TRBV12-5 and TRBJ1-1): DARVTQTPRHKVTEMGQEVTMRCQPILGHNTVFWYRQTMMQGLELLAYFRNRAPLDDSGMPKDRFSAEMPDATLATLKIQPSEPRDSAVYFCASGLVRGQMNTEAFFGQGTRLTVV.

This chain joins TRBV7-6 and TRBJ1-2; perhaps TRBD1 as D (5 bases). CDR1 and CDR2 from the germline V gene are SGHVS and FNYEAQ. The CDR3 is 16 amino acids. V gave up 5 bases and J gave up 0 bases, with 16 bases separating them. CDR3 residues: CASSEKGIRANYGYTF. The CDR3 DNA sequence: TGTGCCAGCAGCGAGAAAGGGATCAGGGCTAACTATGGCTACACCTTC.

In this sample, this clone turned up once. V usage is TRBV10-1 and J usage is TRBJ2-7; 9 positions match TRBD1. The CDR3 consists of 15 residues. The V segment lost 1 base and the J segment 3 bases; nucleotides outside the gene matches: 4. Germline V lookup: CDR1 WNHNN, CDR2 SYGVQD (reference sequence). The CDR3 coding sequence is TGCGCCAGCAGTGAGTACCCGGGACAGGGCTACGAGCAGTACTTC. Translated: CASSEYPGQGYEQYF.

The chain couples TRBV18 to TRBJ2-7, with a weak D call TRBD1 (6 bases). Trimming pared 3 bases from V and 7 bases from J, leaving 28 bases between. The germline V gene has CDR1 KGHSH and CDR2 LQKENI. The CDR3 spans 18 residues. The DNA of the CDR3 is TGTGCCAGCTCACCCCGCGTTACTGGCAGGGGTCGGACCGGTGAGCAGTACTTC. It yields the protein CASSPRVTGRGRTGEQYF.

V usage is TRBV13 and J usage is TRBJ2-7; 11 bases line up with TRBD2. CDR1 PRHDT and CDR2 FYEKMQ come from the germline V gene (reference sequence). The CDR3 length is 15 residues. V dropped 5 bases and J dropped 4; count of bases not matched to a gene: 7. In DNA, the CDR3 is TGTGCCAGCAGCCCGCGGACTAGCGGGCTTTACGAGCAGTACTTC. Translated, it gives CASSPRTSGLYEQYF. Combining the CDR3 with reference TRBV13 and TRBJ2-7 gives the whole variable domain AAGVIQSPRHLIKEKRETATLKCYPIPRHDTVYWYQQGPGQDPQFLISFYEKMQSDKGSIPDRFSAQQFSDYHSELNMSSLELGDSALYFCASSPRTSGLYEQYFGPGTRLTVT.

The chain joins TRBV7-9 to TRBJ2-7; D unresolved. V gave up 2 bases and J gave up 6 bases, with 20 bases separating them. The CDR3 is made up of 16 amino acids. Per the germline V gene, CDR1 is SEHNR and CDR2 is FQNEAQ (reference sequence). In DNA form, the CDR3 reads TGTGCCAGCAGCTTACTAGGCCCTGGCCCGCGTTGCGAGCAGTACTTC. Its translation: CASSLLGPGPRCEQYF.

The rearrangement links TRBV18 to TRBJ1-5, with no clear D. V was clipped by 4 bases and J by 1 base, with 8 bases between them. The germline CDR1 and CDR2 sequences are KGHSH and LQKENI. This CDR3 is built from 14 residues. The CDR3 sequence is CASSRFYSNQPQHF. Written as DNA, the CDR3 is TGTGCCAGCTCACGATTTTACAGCAATCAGCCCCAGCATTTT.

The CDR3 region is CASSSGGDRGTDTQYF. In DNA, the CDR3 is TGTGCCAGCAGTTCCGGGGGGGACAGGGGCACAGATACGCAGTATTTT. The J gene is TRBJ2-3, the V gene TRBV6-5, with D possibly TRBD1 on 9 matching bases. The germline gives CDR1 MNHEY, CDR2 SVGAGI. CDR3 size: 16 residues. Trimming left V 4 bases short and J 1 base short, with 15 bases between.

The chain uses TRBV28 and TRBJ2-3, with 12 nucleotides matching TRBD1. After removal of 3 bases from V and 1 base from J, the junction contained 8 bases not matched to a gene. The germline gives CDR1 MDHEN, CDR2 SYDVKM. This CDR3 spans 18 amino acids. CDR3 sequence (DNA): TGTGCCAGCAGTTTGGGGACAGGGGGCGAGGGGGGCACAGATACGCAGTATTTT. This sequence encodes CASSLGTGGEGGTDTQYF.

This clone has only one observation. The chain uses TRBV4-3 and TRBJ2-5, with 11 bases that match TRBD2. V gave up 1 base and J gave up 4 bases; unmatched junction bases: 14. The germline gives CDR1 LGHNA, CDR2 YSLEER. The CDR3 has 19 residues. CDR3 sequence reads: CASSQVILAGGGHAETQYF. The CDR3 DNA reads as TGCGCCAGCAGCCAAGTAATTCTAGCGGGGGGTGGGCACGCAGAGACCCAGTACTTC.

V gene TRBV2 combines with J gene TRBJ2-7, with 7 nucleotides matching TRBD1. Germline lookup yields CDR1 SNHLY and CDR2 FYNNEI. The CDR3 covers 15 residues. The ends lost 6 bases at V and 5 bases at J; junction bases unmatched: 13. CDR3 nucleotides: TGTGCCAGCAGGGGAGAACGGACAGGCTTACACGAGCAGTACTTC. This encodes CASRGERTGLHEQYF.

The chain links TRBV6-6 to TRBJ2-5; TRBD1 aligns across 7 bases. V shed 5 bases and J 3 bases; nucleotides not matched to a gene: 9. In germline, CDR1 is MNHNY, CDR2 SVGAGI (reference sequence). The CDR3 has 15 residues. As DNA, the CDR3 is TGTGCCAGCAGTCATTTACGGGACAGTAAAGAGACCCAGTACTTC. Protein sequence: CASSHLRDSKETQYF.

This chain uses TRBV5-4 with TRBJ1-6, with TRBD1 matching over 9 bases. The trim removed 1 base at V and 0 bases at J, leaving 8 bases unmatched. The germline CDR1 and CDR2 sequences are SGHNT and YYREEE (reference sequence). There are 19 residues in the CDR3. CDR3 sequence (DNA): TGTGCCAGCAGCTTGTGGACAGGGGCGGTGAGCTCCTATAATTCACCCCTCCACTTT. Amino acids: CASSLWTGAVSSYNSPLHF.

The chain couples TRBV7-8 to TRBJ2-7, with D perhaps matching TRBD2 (5 bases). CDR3 length: 17 amino acids. CDR1 and CDR2 from the germline V gene are SGHVS and FQNEAQ. Trimming left V 5 bases short and J 4 bases short, with 24 bases between. The CDR3 loop reads CASSDRGLGSVIYEQYF. DNA of the CDR3: TGTGCCAGCAGCGATCGGGGATTGGGTAGCGTCATTTACGAGCAGTACTTC.

The J gene is TRBJ2-6, the V gene TRBV7-6; 9 nucleotides agree with TRBD1. Germline-derived CDR1 and CDR2 are SGHVS and FNYEAQ. The CDR3 length is 17 residues. The ends lost 8 bases at V and 0 bases at J; junction bases unmatched: 8. Here the CDR3 reads CASGYRGQNSGANVLTF. The CDR3 DNA sequence: TGTGCCAGCGGATACAGGGGGCAAAACTCTGGGGCCAACGTCCTGACTTTC.

The genes are TRBV18 and TRBJ2-3, with 8 positions matching TRBD2. The ends lost 2 bases at V and 4 bases at J; junction bases unmatched: 8. The CDR3 is 16 residues long. Germline V lookup: CDR1 KGHSH, CDR2 LQKENI. The CDR3 DNA sequence: TGTGCCAGCTCACCAGAAGGGACTAGTGGATCAGATACGCAGTATTTT. Protein: CASSPEGTSGSDTQYF.

The rearrangement joins TRBV2 to TRBJ1-2; possible D gene TRBD1, 5 bases. The germline CDR1 and CDR2 sequences are SNHLY and FYNNEI. The V and J ends lost 6 bases and 9 bases respectively, with 20 bases between them. This CDR3 region has 14 residues. CDR3 amino acids: CASRRGGGRRSYTF. CDR3 DNA sequence: TGTGCCAGCAGACGGGGGGGAGGGCGGAGGAGCTACACCTTC.